The clone carrying this T cell receptor beta chain has just a few counts. Its antigen is unidentified. Before sequencing, viral peptide pools were used by the ViraFEST assay to expand antigen-specific CD4+ T cells. Following 10 days of culture, CD4+ T cells were isolated. No vaccinee had earlier SARS-CoV-2 infection, and nucleocapsid antibodies were negative. The source of the sample is a study of vaccination effects on CD4 cells after COVID-19. Study at large: Of the BNT162b2 and mRNA-1273 vaccines, participants received two doses of one or the other. Notes on the study in general: Small numbers of convalescent patients limited the study. It also lacked early post-infection timepoints.

Sequenced by immunoSEQ multiplex PCR; TCRdb stores in-frame clones only, minus some. Among roughly 25,000 clones listed, approximately 69% were seen once. The clonotype was recovered from a human donor who received a COVID-19 vaccine. The sequenced sample was CD4+ T cells from PBMCs cultured with SARS-CoV-2 spike peptides, obtained before COVID-19 vaccination.

The CDR3 loop is CASSIVRGGTNQPQHF. CDR3 bases: TGTGCCAGTAGTATAGTCAGGGGGGGAACCAATCAGCCCCAGCATTTT. V and J are TRBV19 and TRBJ1-5; the match to TRBD1 covers 7 bases. With V trimmed by 1 base and J by 3 bases, 6 bases remained unmatched. CDR3 length equals 16 residues. Germline lookup yields CDR1 LNHDA and CDR2 SQIVND (reference sequence).